The 12 T cell receptor beta chains given below trace back to one sample, sequenced in a study of blood T cell repertoires in COVID-19. Clones were sequenced by immunoSEQ multiplex PCR, and TCRdb holds only the in-frame ones, with some missing. This repertoire shows 60,000 or so clones, over 80% found once; its top ten account for 8.3%. The specimen was peripheral blood. These receptors came from a human donor with active COVID-19. The donor label of this sample is uncertain.

The chain employs TRBV7-2 and TRBJ2-7; D is possibly TRBD1 (7 bases). V dropped 5 bases and J dropped 7 bases, with 15 bases sitting between them. Germline V gives CDR1 SGHTA, CDR2 FQGNSA. CDR3 size: 13 residues. CDR3: CASSRDRAGEQYF. In nucleotides, the CDR3 is TGTGCCAGCAGCCGAGACAGGGCGGGGGAGCAGTACTTC.

This clone was counted only a few times. The genes are TRBV4-3 and TRBJ2-3; 7 nucleotides agree with TRBD1. The ends lost 1 base at V and 6 bases at J; junction bases unmatched: 10. Per the germline V gene, CDR1 is LGHNA and CDR2 is YSLEER. The CDR3 covers 16 residues. CDR3 DNA sequence: TGCGCCAGCAGCCAAGCAGTAGGGGGCAGCCGGGATACGCAGTATTTT. Protein sequence: CASSQAVGGSRDTQYF.

This chain links TRBV29-1 with TRBJ2-7; D not certain. The V and J ends lost 4 bases and 0 bases respectively, with 7 bases between them. This CDR3 region has 12 residues. Germline V gene data show CDR1 as SQVTM and CDR2 as ANQGSEA. DNA of the CDR3: TGCAGCGTTGTAGTTTCCTCCTACGAGCAGTACTTC. Encoded protein: CSVVVSSYEQYF.

This clone was counted once. Written as DNA, the CDR3 is TGTGCCAGCAGTTTTTCCAGGGGGCTCACCGGGGAGCTGTTTTTT. Translating gives CASSFSRGLTGELFF. The rearrangement uses TRBV28 and TRBJ2-2; 8 bases align to TRBD1. CDR3 length equals 15 residues. Germline lookup yields CDR1 MDHEN and CDR2 SYDVKM. With 3 bases clipped from V and 4 bases from J, the junction kept 4 bases outside the gene matches.

This chain uses TRBV20-1 with TRBJ2-7; a possible D gene is TRBD1 (6 bases). Germline V CDR1 and CDR2: DFQATT, SNEGSKA (reference sequence). The CDR3 runs 11 residues. Trimming removed 6 bases at V and 3 bases at J, with 9 bases between. CDR3 region: CSAGADYEQYF. For the CDR3, the DNA is TGCAGTGCGGGGGCCGACTACGAGCAGTACTTC.

The chain couples TRBV14 to TRBJ2-7; D possibly corresponds to TRBD1 (7 bases). The CDR3 length is 16 residues. The V gene's germline CDR1 is SGHDN and CDR2 FVKESK. V was clipped by 1 base and J by 1 base, with 14 bases between them. The CDR3 DNA is TGTGCCAGCAGCCAAGGAGGAGGGGGCCCGTCCTACGAGCAGTACTTC. Translating it yields CASSQGGGGPSYEQYF.

This chain joins TRBV9 and TRBJ1-2; TRBD1 might be the D (6 bases). V lost 6 bases and J lost 8, with 14 bases in between. The CDR3 length is 12 residues. The germline CDR1 and CDR2 sequences are SGDLS and YYNGEE. The CDR3: CASTSGGEGYTF. CDR3 DNA sequence: TGTGCCAGCACGTCGGGGGGCGAGGGCTACACCTTC.

This chain uses TRBV5-1 with TRBJ2-6, with D possibly matching TRBD2 (6 bases). The CDR3 totals 20 residues. In germline, CDR1 is SGHRS, CDR2 YFSETQ. Trimming cost V 3 bases and J 2 bases, with 24 bases left between them. CDR3 coding DNA: TGCGCCAGCAGCTCCGTCTTGGGAGGAGGTATGGTAACTGGGGCCAACGTCCTGACTTTC. Its translation: CASSSVLGGGMVTGANVLTF.

This sequence joins TRBV28 and TRBJ1-5; tentative D call: TRBD1 (6 bases). The length of the CDR3 is 15 residues. Trimming pared 6 bases from V and 0 bases from J, leaving 12 bases between. Germline V gene lookup returns CDR1 MDHEN and CDR2 SYDVKM. The CDR3 DNA reads TGTGCCAGCAGGTTGGGGGCTTATAGCAATCAGCCCCAGCATTTT. As protein: CASRLGAYSNQPQHF.

This chain uses TRBV7-2 with TRBJ2-7; D is possibly TRBD1 (6 bases). Germline values: CDR1 SGHTA, CDR2 FQGNSA. CDR3 length: 15 amino acids. Trimming took off 1 base at V and 2 bases at J, with 12 bases between the two ends. The CDR3 is CASSLDAGVAYEQYF. The CDR3 DNA reads TGTGCCAGCAGCTTAGATGCAGGGGTCGCCTACGAGCAGTACTTC.

The V gene is TRBV5-1, the J gene TRBJ1-1, with D perhaps matching TRBD1 (6 bases). The CDR3 is made up of 15 amino acids. Germline V gene lookup returns CDR1 SGHRS and CDR2 YFSETQ. V was trimmed by 0 bases and J by 0 bases, leaving 9 bases between them. Written as DNA, the CDR3 is TGCGCCAGCAGCTTGGCCGACAGGATGAACACTGAAGCTTTCTTT. Translation: CASSLADRMNTEAFF.

This chain joins TRBV27 and TRBJ2-1; 10 bases map to TRBD2. CDR3 length equals 14 residues. Per the germline V gene, CDR1 is MNHEY and CDR2 is SMNVEV (reference sequence). J gave up 10 bases and V 3 bases, and 6 bases lay outside the gene matches. DNA of the CDR3: TGTGCCAGCAGTTTTGAACTAGCGGGAAGCGAGCAGTTCTTC. Translated, it gives CASSFELAGSEQFF.